This TCR beta chain originates from a study of stem cell transplantation in POMP-related autoinflammatory disease (dated by TCRdb to the early 2020s). Study-wide context: It was hypothesized that MHC class I-dependent CD8+ T-cell differentiation and positive selection are impaired by defective thymoproteasomes, resulting in skewing of the TRB repertoire. Prior to transplant, the patients had CD4+ naive T-cell skewing, low CD8+ T-cell proportions, and decreased T-cell cytokine secretion. High-throughput TRB sequencing assessed how POMP deficiency affects T-cell receptor beta repertoire diversity and CDR3 characteristics.

The investigation overall reported the following: Across all analyzed T-cell subsets, PRAID patients showed a trend toward higher clonality and lower TRB diversity. Statistical significance for the trend toward lower diversity and increased clonality in PRAID patients was reached only for regulatory T cells. The number of unique TRB V-J gene pairings in PRAID patients was restricted.

The sample's time point label, decoded: before hematopoietic stem cell transplant. PRAID was a condition in which autoinflammation came alongside prominent immunodeficiency. Before TRB sequencing, T-cell subsets (conventional T cells, CD8+ T cells, regulatory T cells, T follicular helper cells) were sorted. The cysteine opens and the phenylalanine closes a CDR3 of 12 amino acids. Kept here is only the CDR3 DNA, which spans 36 bases and is read in frame from base 1. Based on the germline V gene, the CDR1 and CDR2 sequences are SQVTM and ANQGSEA. V has 4 bases trimmed and J has 4 bases trimmed; junction bases matching no gene number 3. As concerns this clone: It has no known antigen specificity. Base qualities are not provided; no much larger clone lies one nucleotide away.

Receptor libraries were prepared by the immunoSEQ multiplex PCR assay. On the study's bioinformatics: Shannon entropy, which accounts for clonal size distribution, was used to quantify repertoire diversity. The Gini-Simpson index (Simpson_1-D) was used to measure inequality of clonotype distribution. TCRdb holds this immuneACCESS table with in-frame rearrangements only. Some clones are missing; in checked studies, unresolved V genes explain under half, and the rest has no known cause. That table furnishes V, J and clone size, whereas the DNA furnished D and trimming. The sample has some 30,000 clones on record, just over 85% of them singletons. The ten most abundant clones make up 0.6% to 0.75% of the sample.

This TCR was sampled from a human donor with POMP-related autoinflammation and immune dysregulation (PRAID). The chain is encoded by TRBV29-1 joined to TRBJ2-7; 8 junctional bases match TRBD1. The material sequenced was CD4+ T cells from PBMCs, taken before stem cell transplantation. The CDR3 in this case is CSVARGRYEQYF. The DNA sequence is given as TGCAGCGTTGCCAGGGGGCGTTACGAGCAGTACTTC.